Presented here are 17 T cell receptor beta chains from one specimen sequenced in a study of Graves' ophthalmopathy and Graves' hyperthyroidism. The sequenced template was RNA, covering the TCR beta CDR3 region. Second-round multiplex PCR followed a first-round RT-PCR using HTBI primers. TCRdb passed the multiplex PCR reads through MiXCR, listing each CDR3 protein once. The data contain 360,000 or so distinct CDR3 sequences, roughly 18% of them singletons. The sequenced sample was peripheral blood. All receptors derive from a woman aged 18-29 years with Graves' ophthalmopathy.

This clonotype was seen repeatedly, ten times or more. The chain links TRBV6-2 or TRBV6-3 to TRBJ2-5; the D gene is possibly TRBD2 (5 bases). The CDR3 runs to 16 residues. V was pared by 2 bases and J by 3 bases, with 16 bases between. The germline V gene has CDR1 MNHEY and CDR2 SVGEGT. CDR3 nucleotide sequence: TGTGCCAGCAGTTACCTCCTGGCGGGTGGAAAAGAGACCCAGTACTTC. Translated: CASSYLLAGGKETQYF.

In regard to this clonotype: A much larger clone differs from this one at a single base, so this may be a read error. The V and J genes are TRBV24-1 and TRBJ2-3, with D tentatively TRBD2 (5 bases). This CDR3 is 13 amino acids long. Germline V CDR1 and CDR2: KGHDR, SFDVKD. CDR3 sequence: CATGDLYRGTQYF. The CDR3 DNA is TGTGCCACCGGTGATTTGTACAGAGGGACGCAGTATTTT.

The gene calls are TRBV9 and TRBJ2-7; 8 bases agree with TRBD1. The V and J ends lost 4 bases and 0 bases, in that order; junction bases with no gene match: 9. The CDR3 sequence is 16 residues long. Looked up from germline, CDR1 is SGDLS and CDR2 is YYNGEE. CDR3 nucleotides: TGTGCCAGCAGCCCCTGGGACAGGCTCATCTCCTACGAGCAGTACTTC. Protein: CASSPWDRLISYEQYF.

This chain joins TRBV28 and TRBJ1-1; D call uncertain. The length of the CDR3 is 13 residues. Germline V gene data show CDR1 as MDHEN and CDR2 as SYDVKM. The V end was cut by 5 bases, the J end by 3 bases, with 10 bases between. This CDR3 is CASSQVGYTEAFF. The CDR3 coding sequence is TGTGCCAGCAGTCAAGTAGGGTACACTGAAGCTTTCTTT.

This clonotype has ten or more counts. This rearrangement joins TRBV20-1 to TRBJ2-7; 8 bases are shared with TRBD2. V lost 3 bases and J lost 0; bases outside the gene matches: 4. The CDR3 length is 14 residues. The V gene's germline CDR1 is DFQATT and CDR2 SNEGSKA (reference sequence). CDR3 nucleotides: TGCAGTGCTAGGGTTAGCGGGATCTCCTACGAGCAGTACTTC. It codes for CSARVSGISYEQYF.

The V gene is TRBV4-2, the J gene TRBJ2-7, with D possibly matching TRBD1 (5 bases). The CDR3 sequence is 14 residues long. Trimming stripped 0 bases from V and 3 bases from J, with 9 bases between. Germline CDR1 is LGHNA and CDR2 is YNFKEQ. The CDR3, as DNA: TGTGCCAGCAGCCAAGATAGGGGCCTCTACGAGCAGTACTTC. It encodes CASSQDRGLYEQYF.

This clonotype was recorded many times. V is TRBV12-5 and J is TRBJ2-2; D is perhaps TRBD2 (6 bases). V gave up 6 bases and J gave up 3 bases, with 14 bases separating them. The CDR3 spans 15 residues. Germline V lookup: CDR1 LGHNT, CDR2 FRNRAP. CDR3 protein: CASGYRGKDTGELFF. The CDR3 DNA follows: TGTGCTAGTGGCTATCGGGGGAAAGACACCGGGGAGCTGTTTTTT.

In its sample, this clonotype was seen a few times. The chain has TRBV7-9 and TRBJ1-5; 7 bases are a match to TRBD1. CDR1 is SEHNR and CDR2 is FQNEAQ in the germline V gene (reference sequence). The CDR3 is 15 residues long. Trimming removed 3 bases from V and 3 bases from J; junction bases left unmatched: 5. The CDR3, as DNA: TGTGCCAGCAGCTTGGCAGGGGGGAACAATCAGCCCCAGCATTTT. Encoded protein: CASSLAGGNNQPQHF.

CDR3 loop: CASSRHPSGLSYEQYF. CDR3 sequence (DNA): TGTGCCAGCAGTCGCCACCCTAGCGGGCTCTCCTACGAGCAGTACTTC. The chain carries TRBV12-3 or TRBV12-4 and TRBJ2-7, with 8 bases lining up with TRBD2. This CDR3 has 16 residues. The V and J ends lost 5 bases and 0 bases, in that order; junction bases with no gene match: 9.

This clonotype turned up a few times. This sequence joins TRBV28 and TRBJ1-2; the D is unclear. Germline CDR1 reads MDHEN; CDR2 reads SYDVKM. V lost 8 bases, J lost 6 bases, and 16 bases lay in between. This CDR3 has 13 residues. CDR3 region: CASLHRRNDGYTF. The CDR3 region has the DNA TGTGCCAGCCTACATCGCAGGAATGATGGCTACACCTTC.

This clonotype was recorded many times. The gene calls are TRBV15 and TRBJ1-1, with no clear D. This CDR3 comprises 13 residues. V gave up 0 bases and J gave up 8 bases, with 10 bases separating them. Germline CDR1 and CDR2: LNHNV and YYDKDF (reference sequence). As DNA, the CDR3 is TGTGCCACCAGCAGAGATCGGAGGTGGGAAGCTTTCTTT. This codes for CATSRDRRWEAFF.

This clonotype came up many times. The chain has TRBV28 and TRBJ2-5; 8 positions agree with TRBD2. J gave up 3 bases and V 1 base, and 10 bases lay outside the gene matches. Looked up from germline, CDR1 is MDHEN and CDR2 is SYDVKM. The CDR3 length is 17 residues. The CDR3 reads CASSLLGKPGGEETQYF. The CDR3 coding sequence is TGTGCCAGCAGTTTATTGGGAAAACCCGGGGGGGAAGAGACCCAGTACTTC.

In this sample, this clonotype turned up many times. The chain joins TRBV19 to TRBJ2-5; 7 bases agree with TRBD1. CDR3 length: 15 amino acids. V lost 5 bases and J lost 2; bases outside the gene matches: 8. Germline lookup yields CDR1 LNHDA and CDR2 SQIVND (reference sequence). The CDR3 here is CASSLRTGVQETQYF. Written as DNA, the CDR3 is TGTGCCAGTAGTTTGCGGACAGGAGTACAAGAGACCCAGTACTTC.

This clonotype was recorded at least ten times. V and J are TRBV3-1 and TRBJ2-5; no definite D call. V lost 0 bases, J lost 5 bases, and 10 bases lay in between. Germline values: CDR1 LGHDT, CDR2 YNNKEL (reference sequence). This CDR3 has 14 amino acids. The CDR3 nucleotides read TGTGCCAGCAGCCAAGAGCGGATAAGGGAGACCCAGTACTTC. It is translated as CASSQERIRETQYF.

CDR3 sequence: CASSSGAYLGLEQYF. The CDR3 DNA reads TGTGCCAGCAGTTCGGGGGCATATTTAGGCCTCGAGCAGTACTTC. This sequence joins TRBV12-3 or TRBV12-4 and TRBJ2-7; D possibly matches TRBD1 or TRBD2 (6 bases each). The V end was cut by 4 bases, the J end by 6 bases, with 19 bases between. This CDR3 region has 15 residues.

This clonotype has a handful of counts. V and J are TRBV19 and TRBJ2-5, with TRBD2 matching 9 bases. There are 19 residues in the CDR3. Germline V gene sequence: CDR1 LNHDA, CDR2 SQIVND (reference sequence). V dropped 6 bases and J dropped 1; count of bases not matched to a gene: 18. The DNA of the CDR3 is TGTGCCAGTAGCCTGGCCCCCCCCCTGGCGGGAGGGCTCCAAGAGACCCAGTACTTC. Translated: CASSLAPPLAGGLQETQYF.

The chain recombines TRBV24-1 with TRBJ1-2, with D possibly being TRBD1 (5 bases). CDR3 size: 17 residues. The V gene's germline CDR1 is KGHDR and CDR2 SFDVKD. V shed 3 bases and J shed 6 bases, with 22 bases lying between them. The CDR3 sequence: CATSDPKIVTGFDGYTF. The CDR3 nucleotides read TGTGCCACCAGTGATCCTAAAATAGTAACAGGTTTTGATGGCTACACCTTC.